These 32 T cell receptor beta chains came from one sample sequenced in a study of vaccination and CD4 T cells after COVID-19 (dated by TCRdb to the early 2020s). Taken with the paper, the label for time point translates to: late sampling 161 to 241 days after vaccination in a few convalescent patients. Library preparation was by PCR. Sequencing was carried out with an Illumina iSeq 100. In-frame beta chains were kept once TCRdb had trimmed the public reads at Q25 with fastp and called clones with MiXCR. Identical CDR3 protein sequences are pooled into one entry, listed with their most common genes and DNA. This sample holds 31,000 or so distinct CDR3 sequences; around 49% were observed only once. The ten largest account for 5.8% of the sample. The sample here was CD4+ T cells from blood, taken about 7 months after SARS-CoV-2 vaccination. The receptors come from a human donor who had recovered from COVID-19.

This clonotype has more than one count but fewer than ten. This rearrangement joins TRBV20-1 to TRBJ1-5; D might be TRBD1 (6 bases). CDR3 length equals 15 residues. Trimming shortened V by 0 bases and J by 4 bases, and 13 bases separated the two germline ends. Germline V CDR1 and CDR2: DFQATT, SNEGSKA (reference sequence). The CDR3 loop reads CSARDLGGGNQPQHF. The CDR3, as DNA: TGCAGTGCTAGAGATCTGGGAGGGGGGAATCAGCCCCAGCATTTT.

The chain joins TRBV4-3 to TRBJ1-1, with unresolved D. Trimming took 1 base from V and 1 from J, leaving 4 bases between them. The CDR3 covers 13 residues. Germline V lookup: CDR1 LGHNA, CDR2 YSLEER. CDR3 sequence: CASSQGPNTEAFF. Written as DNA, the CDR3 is TGCGCCAGCAGCCAAGGACCGAACACTGAAGCTTTCTTT.

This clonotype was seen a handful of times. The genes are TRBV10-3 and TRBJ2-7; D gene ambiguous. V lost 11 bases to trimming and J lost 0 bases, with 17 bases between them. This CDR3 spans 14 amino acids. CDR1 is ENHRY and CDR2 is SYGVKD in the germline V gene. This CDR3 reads CALNWYPSSYEQYF. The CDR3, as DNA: TGTGCCCTGAATTGGTACCCCTCCTCCTACGAGCAGTACTTC.

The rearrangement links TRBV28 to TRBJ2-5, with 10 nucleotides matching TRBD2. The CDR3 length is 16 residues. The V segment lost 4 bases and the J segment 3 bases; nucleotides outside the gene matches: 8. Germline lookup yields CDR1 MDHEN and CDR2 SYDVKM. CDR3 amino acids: CASSSIKLAGKETQYF. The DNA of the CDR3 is TGTGCCAGCAGTTCGATAAAACTAGCGGGGAAAGAGACCCAGTACTTC.

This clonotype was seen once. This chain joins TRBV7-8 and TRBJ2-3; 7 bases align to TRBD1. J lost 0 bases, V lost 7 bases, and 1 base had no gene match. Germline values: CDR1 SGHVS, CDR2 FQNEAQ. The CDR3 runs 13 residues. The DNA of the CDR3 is TGTGCCAGCATGGGACAGAGCACAGATACGCAGTATTTT. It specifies CASMGQSTDTQYF.

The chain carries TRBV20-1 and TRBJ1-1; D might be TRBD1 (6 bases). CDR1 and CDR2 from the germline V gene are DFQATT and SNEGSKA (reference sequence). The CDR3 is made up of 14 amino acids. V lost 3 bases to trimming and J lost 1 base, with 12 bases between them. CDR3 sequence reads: CSASWGPANTEAFF. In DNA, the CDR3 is TGCAGTGCTAGCTGGGGGCCCGCGAACACTGAAGCTTTCTTT.

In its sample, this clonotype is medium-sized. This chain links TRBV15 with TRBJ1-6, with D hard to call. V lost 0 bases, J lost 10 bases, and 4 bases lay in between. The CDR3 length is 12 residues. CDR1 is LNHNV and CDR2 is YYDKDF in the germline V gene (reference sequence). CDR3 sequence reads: CATSRDWSPLHF. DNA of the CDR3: TGTGCCACCAGCAGAGATTGGTCACCCCTCCACTTT.

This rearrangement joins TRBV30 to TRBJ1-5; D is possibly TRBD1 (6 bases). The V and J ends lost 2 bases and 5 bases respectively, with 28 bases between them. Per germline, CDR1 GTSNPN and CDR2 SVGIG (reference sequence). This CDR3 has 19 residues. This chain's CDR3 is CAWSHTLTGKGYRDQPQHF. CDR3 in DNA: TGTGCCTGGAGTCACACCCTTACAGGGAAAGGGTACCGTGATCAGCCCCAGCATTTT.

The chain's CDR3 is CASSARDQLTDTQYF. The CDR3 DNA reads as TGTGCCAGCAGCGCCCGGGACCAGCTCACAGATACGCAGTATTTT. The V call is TRBV25-1, the J call TRBJ2-3; D tentatively reads TRBD1 or TRBD2 (5 bases each). The CDR3 totals 15 residues. Germline V gene data show CDR1 as MGHDK and CDR2 as SYGVNS. The V gene lost 6 bases and the J gene lost 2 bases, with 15 bases spanning the gap. The full variable domain, in which reference TRBV25-1 and TRBJ2-3 provide the parts outside the CDR3, is EADIYQTPRYLVIGTGKKITLECSQTMGHDKMYWYQQDPGMELHLIHYSYGVNSTEKGDLSSESTVSRIRTEHFPLTLESARPSHTSQYLCASSARDQLTDTQYFGPGTRLTVL.

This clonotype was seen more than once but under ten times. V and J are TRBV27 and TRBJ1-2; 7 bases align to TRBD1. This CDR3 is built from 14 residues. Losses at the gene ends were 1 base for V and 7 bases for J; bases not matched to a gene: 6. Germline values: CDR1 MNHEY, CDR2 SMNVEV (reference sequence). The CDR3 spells CASSLLGGAFGYTF. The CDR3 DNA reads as TGTGCCAGCAGTTTATTAGGGGGCGCGTTTGGCTACACCTTC.

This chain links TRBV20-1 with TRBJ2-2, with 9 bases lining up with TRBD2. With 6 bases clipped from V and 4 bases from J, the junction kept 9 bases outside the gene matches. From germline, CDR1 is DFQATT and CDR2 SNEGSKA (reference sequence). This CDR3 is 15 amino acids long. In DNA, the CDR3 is TGCAGTGCCCACCCGAGCGGGAGGCCCACCGGGGAGCTGTTTTTT. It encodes CSAHPSGRPTGELFF.

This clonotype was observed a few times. CDR3: CATSREVAGSETQYF. DNA of the CDR3: TGTGCCACCAGCAGAGAGGTAGCGGGATCGGAGACCCAGTACTTC. The rearrangement uses TRBV15 and TRBJ2-5; 8 bases are shared with TRBD2. J was trimmed by 5 bases and V by 0 bases; bases with no gene match: 5. The CDR3 is made up of 15 amino acids. Germline-derived CDR1 and CDR2 are LNHNV and YYDKDF (reference sequence).

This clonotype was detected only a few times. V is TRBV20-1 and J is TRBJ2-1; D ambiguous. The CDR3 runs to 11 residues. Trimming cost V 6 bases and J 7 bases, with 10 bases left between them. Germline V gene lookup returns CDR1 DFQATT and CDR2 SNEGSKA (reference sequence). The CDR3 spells CSATTSNEQFF. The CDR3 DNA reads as TGCAGTGCCACGACGAGTAATGAGCAGTTCTTC.

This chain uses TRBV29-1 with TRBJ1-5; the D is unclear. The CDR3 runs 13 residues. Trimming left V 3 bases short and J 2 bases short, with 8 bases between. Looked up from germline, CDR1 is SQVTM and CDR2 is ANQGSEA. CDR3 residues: CSVEGSGNQPQHF. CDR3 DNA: TGCAGCGTTGAGGGTTCTGGCAATCAGCCCCAGCATTTT.

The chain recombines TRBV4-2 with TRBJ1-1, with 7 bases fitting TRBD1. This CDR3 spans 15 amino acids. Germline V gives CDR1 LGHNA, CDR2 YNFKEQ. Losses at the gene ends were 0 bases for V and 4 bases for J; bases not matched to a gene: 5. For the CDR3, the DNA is TGTGCCAGCAGCCAAGATCTGTCAGGGGGCACTGAAGCTTTCTTT. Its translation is CASSQDLSGGTEAFF.

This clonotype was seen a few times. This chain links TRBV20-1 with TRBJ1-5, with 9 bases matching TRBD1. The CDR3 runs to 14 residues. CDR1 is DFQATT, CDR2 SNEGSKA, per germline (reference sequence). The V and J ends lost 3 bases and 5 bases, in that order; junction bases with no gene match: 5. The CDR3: CSARHGTGYQPQHF. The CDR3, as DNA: TGCAGTGCTAGGCATGGGACAGGGTATCAGCCCCAGCATTTT.

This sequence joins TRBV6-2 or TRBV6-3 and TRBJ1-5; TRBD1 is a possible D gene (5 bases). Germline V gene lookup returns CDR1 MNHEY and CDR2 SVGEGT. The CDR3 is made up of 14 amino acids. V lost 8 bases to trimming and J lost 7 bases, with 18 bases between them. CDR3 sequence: CASAWGSRGQPQHF. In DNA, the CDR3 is TGTGCCAGCGCTTGGGGCTCCAGAGGCCAGCCCCAGCATTTT.

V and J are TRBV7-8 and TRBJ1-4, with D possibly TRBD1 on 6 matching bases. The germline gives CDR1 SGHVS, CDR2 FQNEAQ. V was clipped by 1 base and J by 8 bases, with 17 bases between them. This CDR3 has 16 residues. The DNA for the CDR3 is TGTGCCAGCAGCTTAGGTCAGGGGCCGGGAGTGGAAAAACTGTTTTTT. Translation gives CASSLGQGPGVEKLFF.

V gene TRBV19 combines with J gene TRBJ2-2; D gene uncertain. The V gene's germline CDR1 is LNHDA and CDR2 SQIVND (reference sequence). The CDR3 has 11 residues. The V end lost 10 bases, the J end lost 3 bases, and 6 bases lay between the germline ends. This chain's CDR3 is CATTYTGELFF. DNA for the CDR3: TGTGCCACAACATACACCGGGGAGCTGTTTTTT.

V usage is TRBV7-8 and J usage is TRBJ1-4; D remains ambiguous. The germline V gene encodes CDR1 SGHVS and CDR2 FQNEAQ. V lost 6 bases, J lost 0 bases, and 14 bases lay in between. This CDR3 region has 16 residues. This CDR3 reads CASRERAFATNEKLFF. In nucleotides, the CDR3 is TGTGCCAGCAGAGAGAGGGCCTTCGCAACTAATGAAAAACTGTTTTTT.

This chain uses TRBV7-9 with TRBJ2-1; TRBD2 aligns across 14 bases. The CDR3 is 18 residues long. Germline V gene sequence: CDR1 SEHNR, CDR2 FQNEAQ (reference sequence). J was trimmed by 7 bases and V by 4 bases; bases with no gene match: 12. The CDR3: CASSSGTSGSPKGNEQFF. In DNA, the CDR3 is TGTGCCAGCAGCTCTGGGACTAGCGGGAGCCCAAAGGGGAATGAGCAGTTCTTC.

This chain's CDR3 is CSARAPGLAGNPPDTQYF. In DNA form, the CDR3 reads TGCAGTGCTAGAGCTCCGGGACTAGCGGGGAACCCGCCTGATACGCAGTATTTT. The V gene is TRBV20-1, the J gene TRBJ2-3; 13 bases map to TRBD2. V trimming: 1 base; J trimming: 6 bases; junction bases outside the gene matches: 13. CDR3 size: 18 residues. Germline lookup yields CDR1 DFQATT and CDR2 SNEGSKA (reference sequence).

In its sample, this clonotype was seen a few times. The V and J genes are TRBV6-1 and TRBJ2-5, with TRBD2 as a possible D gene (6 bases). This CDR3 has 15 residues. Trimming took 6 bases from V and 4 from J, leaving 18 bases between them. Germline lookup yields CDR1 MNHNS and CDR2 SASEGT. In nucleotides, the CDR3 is TGTGCCAGCAGAGGGGCGGGATGGGGGGTAGAGACCCAGTACTTC. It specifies CASRGAGWGVETQYF.

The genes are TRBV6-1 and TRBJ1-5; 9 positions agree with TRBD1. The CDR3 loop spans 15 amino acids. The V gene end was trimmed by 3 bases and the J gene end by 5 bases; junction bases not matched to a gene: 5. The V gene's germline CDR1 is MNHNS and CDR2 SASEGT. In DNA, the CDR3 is TGTGCCAGCAGTGAGAACAGGGGGCACGATCAGCCCCAGCATTTT. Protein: CASSENRGHDQPQHF.

The CDR3 protein is CASSQVIRGPSTDTQYF. CDR3 DNA sequence: TGCGCCAGCAGCCAAGTTATCCGGGGGCCTAGCACAGATACGCAGTATTTT. The chain uses TRBV4-1 and TRBJ2-3, with D perhaps given as TRBD1 or TRBD2 (6 bases each). Germline assignment: CDR1 MGHRA and CDR2 YSYEKL. The CDR3 covers 17 residues. V gave up 1 base and J gave up 0 bases, with 14 bases separating them.

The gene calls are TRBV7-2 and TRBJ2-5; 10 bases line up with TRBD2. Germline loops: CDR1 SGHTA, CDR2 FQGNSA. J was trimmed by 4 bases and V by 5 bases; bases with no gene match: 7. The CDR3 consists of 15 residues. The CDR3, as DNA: TGTGCCAGCAGCGATTCTAGCGGGAGTGGAGAGACCCAGTACTTC. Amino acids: CASSDSSGSGETQYF. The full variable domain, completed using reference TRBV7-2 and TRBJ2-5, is GAGVSQSPSNKVTEKGKDVELRCDPISGHTALYWYRQSLGQGLEFLIYFQGNSAPDKSGLPSDRFSAERTGGSVSTLTIQRTQQEDSAVYLCASSDSSGSGETQYFGPGTRLLVL.

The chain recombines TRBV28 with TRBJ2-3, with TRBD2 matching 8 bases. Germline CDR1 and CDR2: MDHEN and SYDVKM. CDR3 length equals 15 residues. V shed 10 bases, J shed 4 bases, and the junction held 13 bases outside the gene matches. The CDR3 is CATGGSGIQSDTQYF. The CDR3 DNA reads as TGTGCCACCGGGGGTAGCGGGATTCAGTCAGATACGCAGTATTTT.

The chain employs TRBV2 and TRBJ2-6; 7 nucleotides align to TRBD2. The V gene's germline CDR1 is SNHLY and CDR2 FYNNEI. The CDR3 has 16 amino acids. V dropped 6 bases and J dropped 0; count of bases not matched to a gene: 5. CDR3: CASSYGGISGANVLTF. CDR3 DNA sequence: TGTGCCAGCAGCTACGGGGGGATCTCTGGGGCCAACGTCCTGACTTTC.

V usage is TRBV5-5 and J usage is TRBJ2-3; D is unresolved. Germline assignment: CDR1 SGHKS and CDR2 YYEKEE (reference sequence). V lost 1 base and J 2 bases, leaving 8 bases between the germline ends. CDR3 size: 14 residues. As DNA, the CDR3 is TGTGCCAGCAGCTTGATTTCGGACACAGATACGCAGTATTTT. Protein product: CASSLISDTDTQYF.

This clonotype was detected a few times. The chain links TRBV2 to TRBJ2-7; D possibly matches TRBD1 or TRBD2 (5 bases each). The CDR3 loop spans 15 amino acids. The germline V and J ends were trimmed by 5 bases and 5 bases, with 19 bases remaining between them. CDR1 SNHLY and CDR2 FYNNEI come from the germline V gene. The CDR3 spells CASSKEGRGLDEQYF. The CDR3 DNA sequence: TGTGCCAGCAGTAAAGAGGGACGAGGCTTGGACGAGCAGTACTTC.

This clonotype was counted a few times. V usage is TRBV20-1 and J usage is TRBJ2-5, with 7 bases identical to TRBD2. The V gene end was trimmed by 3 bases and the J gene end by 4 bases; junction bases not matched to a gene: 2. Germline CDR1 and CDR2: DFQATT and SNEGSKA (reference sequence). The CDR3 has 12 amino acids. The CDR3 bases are TGCAGTGCTAGCCGACTAGCAGAGACCCAGTACTTC. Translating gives CSASRLAETQYF.

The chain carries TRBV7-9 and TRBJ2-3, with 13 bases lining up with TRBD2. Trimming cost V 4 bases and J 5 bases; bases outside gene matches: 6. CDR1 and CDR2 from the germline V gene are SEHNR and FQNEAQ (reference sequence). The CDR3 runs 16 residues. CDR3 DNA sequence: TGTGCCAGCAGCTCGACTAGCGGGAGGCGGGTAGATACGCAGTATTTT. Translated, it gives CASSSTSGRRVDTQYF.